The clone carrying this TCR beta chain was detected once. As yet, its antigen is unknown. The junction departs from the called germline gene at one end, perhaps through a read error. Methotrexate plus calcineurin inhibitor accompanied controls' myeloablative marrow transplants; sampling was 1 year later. This CDR3 region has 13 residues. CDR1 SSHAT and CDR2 FNYEAQ come from the germline V gene (reference sequence). These data come from a study of T cells after posttransplantation cyclophosphamide. The repertoire was sequenced with immunoSEQ multiplex PCR; TCRdb's copy has only in-frame clones and lacks some. The sample consists of more than 8,000 clones, about 90% of them appearing once. Findings of the study overall: Recipient CMV seropositivity and CMV reactivation strongly tracked TRB clonality. Blood and skin or GI T cell repertoires showed limited TRB overlap. Later blood repertoires were often dominated by clones from the donor CD8+ memory compartment.

This sequence originates from a male patient aged 45-60 years who received an allogeneic stem cell transplant from an unrelated donor, was CMV-positive, and had chronic GVHD only. The T cells may come from the graft donor. This rearrangement joins TRBV7-7 to TRBJ2-1; the match to TRBD1 covers 8 bases. The specimen was PBMCs, collected 430 to 450 days after allogeneic stem cell transplant with calcineurin inhibitor and methotrexate. DNA of the CDR3: TGTGCTAGCAGCTTAGACAGGGGAAGTGAGCAGTTCTTC. Translated: CASSLDRGSEQFF.